This passage covers 27 T cell receptor beta chains from one sample sequenced in a study of cytomegalovirus exposure and HLA in healthy donors. This PCR relied on a set of 60 Vbeta primers and 13 Jbeta primers. Generated by immunoSEQ multiplex PCR, the TCRdb table keeps only in-frame clones and is missing some. In the table there are about 150,000 clones, 75% of which are singletons. The sequencing sample was made of PBMCs. The receptor source for this set is a man aged 30-40 years in good health and CMV-seronegative.

The V call is TRBV30, the J call TRBJ1-6; 12 bases agree with TRBD1. The J segment lost 7 bases and the V segment lost 2 bases, leaving 3 bases of the junction unmatched. The CDR3 extends over 15 amino acids. The germline V gene has CDR1 GTSNPN and CDR2 SVGIG (reference sequence). For the CDR3, the DNA is TGTGCCTGGAGTACGGGACAGGGGGCGAATTCACCCCTCCACTTT. Protein: CAWSTGQGANSPLHF.

CDR3 in DNA: TGTGCCAGCAGTTGGATAGGGGGAAATCAGCCCCAGCATTTT. Translated, it gives CASSWIGGNQPQHF. The chain joins TRBV28 to TRBJ1-5; a possible D gene is TRBD1 (6 bases). The germline V and J ends were trimmed by 4 bases and 4 bases, with 11 bases remaining between them. This CDR3 region has 14 residues. CDR1 MDHEN and CDR2 SYDVKM come from the germline V gene. Combining the CDR3 with reference TRBV28 and TRBJ1-5 gives the whole variable domain DVKVTQSSRYLVKRTGEKVFLECVQDMDHENMFWYRQDPGLGLRLIYFSYDVKMKEKGDIPEGYSVSREKKERFSLILESASTNQTSMYLCASSWIGGNQPQHFGDGTRLSIL.

Points on this clone: At one end, the junction sequence differs from germline, possibly due to a read error. This chain connects TRBV5-6 to TRBJ2-4; 7 bases line up with TRBD1. CDR1 is SGHDT and CDR2 is YYEEEE in the germline V gene. This CDR3 spans 14 amino acids. The CDR3 loop is CASSYRDSKNSQYF. Written as DNA, the CDR3 is TGTGCCAGCAGCTACCGGGACAGTAAAAACAGTCAGTACTTC.

This chain uses TRBV5-6 with TRBJ2-2; possibly TRBD2 for D (5 bases). This CDR3 region has 16 residues. V dropped 0 bases and J dropped 5 bases, with 14 bases sitting between them. Germline values: CDR1 SGHDT, CDR2 YYEEEE. CDR3: CASSLGTGAWTGELFF. The CDR3 DNA reads TGTGCCAGCAGCTTGGGGACTGGCGCGTGGACCGGGGAGCTGTTTTTT.

The chain's CDR3 is CASSYKGSPSSPLHF. For the CDR3, the DNA is TGTGCCAGCAGTTACAAAGGATCCCCTAGTTCACCCCTCCACTTT. The J gene is TRBJ1-6, the V gene TRBV6-5, with unresolved D. CDR1 and CDR2 (germline): MNHEY, SVGAGI. V was cut by 2 bases and J by 9 bases, with 14 bases left in between. The CDR3 extends over 15 amino acids.

The rearrangement links TRBV18 to TRBJ1-2; D uncertain. Trimming stripped 3 bases from V and 8 bases from J, with 19 bases between. Germline V lookup: CDR1 KGHSH, CDR2 LQKENI. The CDR3 has 15 amino acids. The CDR3 sequence is CASSPSQATPGGYTF. CDR3 nucleotides: TGTGCCAGCTCACCGTCGCAGGCGACGCCGGGGGGCTACACCTTC.

This chain uses TRBV18 with TRBJ1-6; weak D call: TRBD1 (6 bases). V was trimmed by 4 bases and J by 7 bases, leaving 17 bases between them. Germline V gives CDR1 KGHSH, CDR2 LQKENI. The CDR3 totals 16 residues. The CDR3 reads CASSRLDTRGNSPLHF. The CDR3 DNA sequence: TGTGCCAGCTCACGACTGGATACAAGGGGGAATTCACCCCTCCACTTT. Full variable domain (remainder filled in from reference TRBV18 and TRBJ1-6): NAGVMQNPRHLVRRRGQEARLRCSPMKGHSHVYWYRQLPEEGLKFMVYLQKENIIDESGMPKERFSAEFPKEGPSILRIQQVVRGDSAAYFCASSRLDTRGNSPLHFGNGTRLTVT.

V usage is TRBV9 and J usage is TRBJ2-1, with 9 bases that match TRBD2. CDR1 SGDLS and CDR2 YYNGEE come from the germline V gene. J lost 4 bases, V lost 4 bases, and 12 bases had no gene match. The CDR3 is 17 residues long. The CDR3 is CASSPSTSLAGYNEQFF. CDR3 DNA: TGTGCCAGCAGCCCATCAACCTCCCTAGCGGGATACAATGAGCAGTTCTTC.

The chain links TRBV28 to TRBJ1-2; TRBD1 aligns across 9 bases. This CDR3 spans 15 amino acids. Trimming cost V 3 bases and J 2 bases; bases outside gene matches: 4. Germline CDR1 MDHEN, CDR2 SYDVKM. The CDR3 loop is CASSFRDRVNYGYTF. Here the CDR3 DNA reads TGTGCCAGCAGTTTTCGGGACAGGGTGAACTATGGCTACACCTTC.

This clone was detected only a few times. This sequence joins TRBV6-1 and TRBJ2-7; perhaps TRBD1 as D (5 bases). CDR1 is MNHNS and CDR2 is SASEGT in the germline V gene. This CDR3 has 14 amino acids. V lost 2 bases to trimming and J lost 2 bases, with 10 bases between them. The CDR3 sequence is CASSEMDITYEQYF. The CDR3, as DNA: TGTGCCAGCAGTGAAATGGACATAACCTACGAGCAGTACTTC.

This chain connects TRBV5-5 to TRBJ2-5; 8 bases are a match to TRBD2. The CDR3 loop spans 12 amino acids. V lost 4 bases to trimming and J lost 5 bases; unmatched junction nucleotides: 1. The germline V gene encodes CDR1 SGHKS and CDR2 YYEKEE (reference sequence). DNA of the CDR3: TGTGCCAGCAGCCCGGGGGGGGAGACCCAGTACTTC. Its translation is CASSPGGETQYF.

The chain couples TRBV5-5 to TRBJ1-5; D remains ambiguous. V gave up 1 base and J gave up 9 bases, with 11 bases separating them. The CDR3 length is 13 residues. The V gene's germline CDR1 is SGHKS and CDR2 YYEKEE (reference sequence). The DNA for the CDR3 is TGTGCCAGCAGCTTGACCGCCCAGGCGCCCCAGCATTTT. It encodes CASSLTAQAPQHF.

In this sample, this clone turned up a few times. CDR3 residues: CASGGGGQNEKLFF. Here the CDR3 DNA reads TGTGCCAGCGGGGGGGGAGGGCAGAATGAAAAACTGTTTTTT. The V call is TRBV2, the J call TRBJ1-4, with TRBD1 as a possible D gene (5 bases). This CDR3 region has 14 residues. The V gene lost 8 bases and the J gene lost 5 bases, with 15 bases spanning the gap. CDR1 is SNHLY and CDR2 is FYNNEI in the germline V gene.

The chain combines TRBV7-9 with TRBJ1-5; D call uncertain. Germline loops: CDR1 SEHNR, CDR2 FQNEAQ (reference sequence). This CDR3 has 15 amino acids. V lost 6 bases and J 0 bases, leaving 12 bases between the germline ends. The CDR3 loop is CASSLHGDSNQPQHF. For the CDR3, the DNA is TGTGCCAGCAGTTTACACGGGGATAGCAATCAGCCCCAGCATTTT. Looking up the rest from reference TRBV7-9 and TRBJ1-5 gives the full variable domain: DTGVSQNPRHKITKRGQNVTFRCDPISEHNRLYWYRQTLGQGPEFLTYFQNEAQLEKSRLLSDRFSAERPKGSFSTLEIQRTEQGDSAMYLCASSLHGDSNQPQHFGDGTRLSIL.

The rearrangement links TRBV5-1 to TRBJ2-7; tentatively, D is TRBD2 (5 bases). V shed 0 bases and J shed 2 bases, with 9 bases lying between them. Per the germline V gene, CDR1 is SGHRS and CDR2 is YFSETQ. CDR3 length equals 14 residues. In nucleotides, the CDR3 is TGCGCCAGCAGCTTGGAGAGAGGGACCTACGAGCAGTACTTC. Residues: CASSLERGTYEQYF.

The gene calls are TRBV7-3 and TRBJ1-1, with D tentatively TRBD1 (5 bases). Looked up from germline, CDR1 is SGHTA and CDR2 is FQGTGA. V was pared by 5 bases and J by 0 bases, with 16 bases between. There are 16 residues in the CDR3. The DNA for the CDR3 is TGTGCCAGCAGCGTACCAGCAGGGTCTATGAACACTGAAGCTTTCTTT. Protein: CASSVPAGSMNTEAFF.

The chain is built from TRBV19 and TRBJ1-1, with TRBD1 matching 7 bases. Per the germline V gene, CDR1 is LNHDA and CDR2 is SQIVND (reference sequence). Unmatched junction bases numbered 11, after V lost 4 bases and J lost 0 bases. This CDR3 has 17 residues. CDR3 residues: CASSTVWDSHMNTEAFF. CDR3 in DNA: TGTGCCAGTAGTACCGTATGGGACAGCCACATGAACACTGAAGCTTTCTTT.

The rearrangement links TRBV5-1 to TRBJ2-3; 7 positions match TRBD2. Trimming at V came to 0 bases and at J to 2 bases, leaving 3 bases not matched to a gene. The CDR3 runs to 15 residues. Germline V gives CDR1 SGHRS, CDR2 YFSETQ. This CDR3 reads CASSLVSGTTDTQYF. The CDR3 DNA is TGCGCCAGCAGCTTGGTGAGCGGGACCACAGATACGCAGTATTTT.

The chain is built from TRBV11-2 and TRBJ2-3; D not resolved. Germline CDR1 is SGHAT and CDR2 is FQNNGV. This CDR3 region has 12 residues. V lost 5 bases and J lost 2, with 5 bases in between. As DNA, the CDR3 is TGTGCCAGCAGCCTGTCCACAGATACGCAGTATTTT. Its protein product is CASSLSTDTQYF. Looking up the rest from reference TRBV11-2 and TRBJ2-3 gives the full variable domain: EAGVAQSPRYKIIEKRQSVAFWCNPISGHATLYWYQQILGQGPKLLIQFQNNGVVDDSQLPKDRFSAERLKGVDSTLKIQPAKLEDSAVYLCASSLSTDTQYFGPGTRLTVL.

This chain links TRBV6-1 with TRBJ2-7; 15 nucleotides align to TRBD2. Germline loops: CDR1 MNHNS, CDR2 SASEGT. This CDR3 region has 16 residues. J gave up 1 base and V 4 bases, and 2 bases lay outside the gene matches. DNA of the CDR3: TGTGCCAGCAGTGGGACTAGCGGGGGGGATTCCTACGAGCAGTACTTC. Protein sequence: CASSGTSGGDSYEQYF.

J is TRBJ2-3 and V is TRBV19, with 11 bases aligning to TRBD2. The CDR3 loop spans 14 amino acids. From germline, CDR1 is LNHDA and CDR2 SQIVND (reference sequence). V shed 10 bases, J shed 1 base, and the junction held 4 bases outside the gene matches. The CDR3 DNA reads as TGTGCCACCTCACTAGCGGGAGGCACAGATACGCAGTATTTT. Its protein product is CATSLAGGTDTQYF.

The rearrangement links TRBV28 to TRBJ1-5, with no clear D. Germline V gene lookup returns CDR1 MDHEN and CDR2 SYDVKM. Between the trimmed V and J ends, which lost 7 bases and 6 bases, there was a span of 13 bases. The CDR3 has 13 amino acids. The CDR3 DNA sequence: TGTGCCAGCACCTTCCTACGAACTCAGCCCCAGCATTTT. Its translation: CASTFLRTQPQHF.

V is TRBV30 and J is TRBJ2-5, with 10 bases matching TRBD2. The CDR3 length is 14 residues. Germline CDR1 and CDR2: GTSNPN and SVGIG (reference sequence). The junction had 4 bases not matched to a gene; V was cut back by 3 bases and J by 3 bases. The CDR3 region has the DNA TGTGCCTGGAGGGTAGCGGGGGGCAAAGAGACCCAGTACTTC. This translates into CAWRVAGGKETQYF.

CDR3 sequence: CASSEREDQPQHF. In nucleotides, the CDR3 is TGTGCCAGCAGTGAAAGAGAAGATCAGCCCCAGCATTTT. The chain has TRBV6-1 and TRBJ1-5; the D is unclear. CDR3 length: 13 amino acids. Germline CDR1 and CDR2: MNHNS and SASEGT. The germline V and J ends were trimmed by 2 bases and 5 bases, with 7 bases remaining between them.

The chain has TRBV5-1 and TRBJ2-5, with D perhaps TRBD1 (6 bases). Germline CDR1 and CDR2: SGHRS and YFSETQ. V was shortened by 0 bases and J by 1 base, with 10 bases between the two germline ends. CDR3 length: 15 residues. This chain's CDR3 is CASSLGSGAQETQYF. Here the CDR3 DNA reads TGCGCCAGCAGCTTGGGGTCAGGGGCCCAAGAGACCCAGTACTTC.

V gene TRBV28 combines with J gene TRBJ1-6; 7 nucleotides align to TRBD1. Germline-derived CDR1 and CDR2 are MDHEN and SYDVKM. There are 17 residues in the CDR3. Trimming took 2 bases from V and 5 from J; bases not matched to a gene: 9. The CDR3 loop is CASSLIFSTGDNSPLHF. CDR3 DNA: TGTGCCAGCAGTTTAATATTCTCCACAGGGGATAATTCACCCCTCCACTTT.

The genes are TRBV30 and TRBJ1-5; 9 bases map to TRBD1. This CDR3 is 14 amino acids long. The J segment lost 3 bases and the V segment lost 5 bases, leaving 5 bases of the junction unmatched. Per germline, CDR1 GTSNPN and CDR2 SVGIG (reference sequence). CDR3 region: CAWDRDRVNQPQHF. The CDR3 coding sequence is TGTGCCTGGGACCGGGACAGGGTCAATCAGCCCCAGCATTTT.